Described below is a single T cell receptor beta chain sequence and its context. This clone's antigen is unknown. Per-base quality was not reported, and no clone a single base away is much larger than it. Via the germline V gene, CDR1 is SGHNT and CDR2 YENEEA. At the junction V is shortened by 5 bases and J by 4 bases, with 9 bases in between. The CDR3 contains 13 residues, cysteine and phenylalanine counted. The sequence is cut down to CDR3 DNA, 39 bases in frame from base 1. The entire isolated RNA was reverse transcribed using the High Capacity cDNA Reverse Transcription Kit, and thus expressed TCRB transcripts were sequenced. Naive, central memory and regulatory T cell samples underwent deep immunoSEQ sequencing, averaging around 4 million total reads per sample. After sorted cells were lysed in RLT buffer, RNA was extracted with DNase-treated RNeasy Micro or Mini kits, with the choice depending on cell number. To prevent cross-contamination, each cell subset was processed individually, whereas patient and healthy donor samples were processed jointly. The immunoSEQ multiplex PCR was used to amplify TCRB sequences from cDNA, generating 87-bp fragments that spanned the CDR3 region. Sequencing of the amplicons was performed on the Illumina HiSeq platform. As for the authors' bioinformatics: Synthetic template baselines were used to correct PCR bias computationally, reads within Hamming distance 2 were collapsed, and singletons that could not be merged were discarded. Reads were aligned to IMGT to assign V, D and J genes, CDR3 length, and insertions or deletions at six rearrangement sites. Within each subset, clonotype counts were normalized to sorted cell number, after which true diversity and Gini coefficients were computed with the tcR R package. Repertoire sharing was quantified using the overlap coefficient calculated on TCRB nucleotide sequences. The source is immuneACCESS, and TCRdb retained only in-frame sequences with V and J called. Part of the clones is not carried over; for the studies checked, unresolved V genes explain less than half of this, and the remainder is unexplained. The DNA gave D and trimming, while V, J and clone size come from that table. Recorded for this sample are more than 150,000 clones; over 8.5% of them occurred a single time. The top ten clonotypes cover around 2.1% of the sample.

These data are taken from a study of beta chain features in type 1 diabetes (dated by TCRdb to the late 2010s). Looking at the study overall: Mean age, gender distribution, total cell number and subset yield did not differ between patients and healthy donors. A total of under 120,000,000 sorted cells were examined across all samples, and RNA yield correlated strongly with the number of cells per subset. The study compared the TCRB repertoires of sorted circulating CD4+ T cell subsets in recently diagnosed type 1 diabetes patients with those in matched healthy donors. Whereas all 28 donors provided naive and central memory subsets, regulatory and stem cell-like memory subsets were isolated from just 8 patients and roughly 8 healthy donors.

Each donor gave one peripheral blood draw, approximately 120 mL on average, collected into heparinised tubes. A BD FACSAria II was used to sort naive, central memory, regulatory and stem cell-like memory CD4+ T cells with a panel that included CD45RO, CCR7, CD25, CD127, CD95 and CD27. Every sorted population had a purity above 95%. Right away, PBMCs were isolated by Lymphoprep density gradient centrifugation and were stained directly, with no culture step. To minimize batch effects, samples were stained and sorted in pairs, one healthy donor with one patient per experiment. Overall study results and their limits: Naive, central memory and regulatory TCRB repertoires appeared to be more similar among patients than among healthy donors. Shorter templates might have been favored by PCR, but patient and control samples were amplified and corrected together, so both groups would have been affected equally by any skew. HLA sub-analyses involved small numbers of individuals, so any influence of HLA type on TCRB rearrangement remained unresolved. Because cDNA was sequenced instead of genomic DNA, activated cells with high expression could be over-represented, although the groups did not differ in activation or CD3 levels. At VDJ recombination sites, patients with type 1 diabetes made fewer insertions and deleted more nucleotides, a pattern implying thymic rearrangement abnormalities. Type 1 diabetes patients showed a moderate but significant shortening of TCRB CDR3 length in all four CD4+ subsets.

The sample was central memory CD4+ T cells from blood. The V and J genes are TRBV11-3 and TRBJ2-1, with an unclear D gene assignment. This receptor was obtained from a young man in good health. The CDR3 reads CASSLEFYNEQFF. The sequence in DNA is TGTGCCAGCAGCCTCGAATTTTACAATGAGCAGTTCTTC.